This T cell receptor beta chain stems from a study of OX40 agonist ivuxolimab in advanced cancers. Turning to the study itself: Antecedent anti-PD-1, anti-PD-L1 or anti-CTLA-4 therapy was permissible, with under 50% having received some. Three patients responded partially, comprising one with hepatocellular carcinoma and two with cutaneous melanoma.

Germline V gene lookup returns CDR1 SGDLS and CDR2 YYNGEE. This CDR3 comprises 12 residues. V was clipped by 3 bases and J by 7 bases, with 7 bases between them. Profiled with immunoSEQ multiplex PCR; TCRdb holds only in-frame clones, not every one. The sample lists under 40,000 clones; nearly 80% were seen once. This clone was picked up one time. The sequenced sample was CD4+ or CD8+ T cells sorted from blood, obtained in a trial of the OX40 agonist ivuxolimab. The TCR sequence derives from an adult with an advanced solid tumor such as melanoma, head and neck, liver or kidney cancer. V is TRBV9 and J is TRBJ2-2; D unresolved. The CDR3 DNA is TGTGCCAGCAGCGGGGTGATCGGGGAGCTGTTTTTT. Translation gives CASSGVIGELFF.